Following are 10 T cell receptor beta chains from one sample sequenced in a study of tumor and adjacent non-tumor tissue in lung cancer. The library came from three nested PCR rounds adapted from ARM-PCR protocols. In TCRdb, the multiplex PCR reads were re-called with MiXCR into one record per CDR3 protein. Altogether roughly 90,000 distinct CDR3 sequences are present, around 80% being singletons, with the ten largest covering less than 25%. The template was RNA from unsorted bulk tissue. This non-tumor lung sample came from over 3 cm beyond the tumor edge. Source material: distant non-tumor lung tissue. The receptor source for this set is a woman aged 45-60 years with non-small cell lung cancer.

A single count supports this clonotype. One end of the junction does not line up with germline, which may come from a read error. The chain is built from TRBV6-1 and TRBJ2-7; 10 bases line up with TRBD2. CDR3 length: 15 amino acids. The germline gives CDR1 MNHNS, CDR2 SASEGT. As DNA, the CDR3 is TGTGCCAGCAGTGAATTTCAAGCGGGAGGGTATGAGCAGCACTTC. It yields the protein CASSEFQAGGYEQHF.

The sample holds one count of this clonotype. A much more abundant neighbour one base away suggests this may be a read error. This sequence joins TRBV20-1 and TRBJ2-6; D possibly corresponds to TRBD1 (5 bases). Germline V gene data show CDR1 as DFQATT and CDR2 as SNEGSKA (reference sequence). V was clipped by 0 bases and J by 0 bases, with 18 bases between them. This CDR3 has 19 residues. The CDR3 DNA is TGCAGTGCTAGAGATGGTTCGGTTTCAGGGTTCTCTGGGGCCAACGTCCTGACTTTC. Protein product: CSARDGSVSGFSGANVLTF.

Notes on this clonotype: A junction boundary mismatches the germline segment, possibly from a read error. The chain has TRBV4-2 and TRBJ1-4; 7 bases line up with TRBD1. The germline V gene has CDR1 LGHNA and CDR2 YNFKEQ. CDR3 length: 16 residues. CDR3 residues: CASSQVLQGLDEKLLF. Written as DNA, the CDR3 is TGTGCCAGCAGCCAAGTCCTACAGGGGTTAGACGAAAAACTGTTATTT.

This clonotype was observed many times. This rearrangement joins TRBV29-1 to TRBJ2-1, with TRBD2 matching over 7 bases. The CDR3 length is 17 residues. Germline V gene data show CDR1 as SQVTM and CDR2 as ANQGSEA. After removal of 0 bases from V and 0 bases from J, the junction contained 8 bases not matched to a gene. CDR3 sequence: CSVEDGEGWSSYNEQFF. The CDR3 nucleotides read TGCAGCGTTGAAGATGGGGAGGGGTGGAGCTCCTACAATGAGCAGTTCTTC.

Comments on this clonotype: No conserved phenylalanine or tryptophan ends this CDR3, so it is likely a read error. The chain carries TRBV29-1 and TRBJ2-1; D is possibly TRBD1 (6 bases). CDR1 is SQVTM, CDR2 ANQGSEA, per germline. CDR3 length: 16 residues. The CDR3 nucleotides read TGCAGCGTTGTCCCCCAGGGGCGCGGGTCCTATAATGAGCAGTTCTTA. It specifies CSVVPQGRGSYNEQFL.

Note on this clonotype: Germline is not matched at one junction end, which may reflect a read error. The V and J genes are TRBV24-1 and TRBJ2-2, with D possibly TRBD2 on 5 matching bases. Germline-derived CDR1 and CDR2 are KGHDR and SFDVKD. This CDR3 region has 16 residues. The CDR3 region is CTTSDLPPANTGELLF. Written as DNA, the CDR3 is TGTACCACCAGTGATTTGCCCCCGGCGAACACCGGGGAGCTGTTGTTT.

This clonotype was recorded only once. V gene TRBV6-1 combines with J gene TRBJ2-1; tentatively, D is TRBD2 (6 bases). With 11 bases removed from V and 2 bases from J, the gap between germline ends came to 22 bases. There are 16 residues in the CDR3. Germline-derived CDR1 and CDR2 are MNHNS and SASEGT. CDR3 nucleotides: TGTGCCGCGGCCGGGGGTACGGGAGCTGCCTACAATGAGCAGTTCTTC. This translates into CAAAGGTGAAYNEQFF.

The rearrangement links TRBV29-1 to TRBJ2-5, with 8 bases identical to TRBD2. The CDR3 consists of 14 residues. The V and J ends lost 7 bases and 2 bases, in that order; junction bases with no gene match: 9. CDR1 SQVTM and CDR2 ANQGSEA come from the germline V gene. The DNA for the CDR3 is TGCAGCGCCCGTGGATTAGCGGGACAAGAGACCCAGTACTTC. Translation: CSARGLAGQETQYF.

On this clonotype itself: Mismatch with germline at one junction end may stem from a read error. CDR3 sequence (DNA): TGTGCCAGCAATTCCTGGACTAGCGGAAGATTATACGAGCAATACTTC. Protein product: CASNSWTSGRLYEQYF. The chain is built from TRBV6-5 and TRBJ2-7; 10 bases map to TRBD2. This CDR3 is built from 16 residues. CDR1 MNHEY and CDR2 SVGAGI come from the germline V gene.

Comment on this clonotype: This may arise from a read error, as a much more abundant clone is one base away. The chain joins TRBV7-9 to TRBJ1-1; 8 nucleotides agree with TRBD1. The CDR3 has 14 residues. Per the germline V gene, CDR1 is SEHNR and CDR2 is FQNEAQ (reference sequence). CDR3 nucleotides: TGTGTCAGCAGCTTAGCTCACAGGGGGAACGAAGCTTTCTTT. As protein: CVSSLAHRGNEAFF.